The 20 T cell receptor beta chains below were found in one sample sequenced in a study of CD8 T cells in ankylosing spondylitis. TCRdb itself ran the 5' RACE reads through MiXCR, one entry per CDR3 protein. Here the sample spans about 220,000 distinct CDR3 sequences, more than 25% being singletons. What was sequenced was blood, either unsorted or a sorted T cell fraction (not recorded which). The receptors stem from a male donor with ankylosing spondylitis or in good health (not recorded which).

This clonotype appeared many times. The rearrangement links TRBV27 to TRBJ2-6; no reliable D call. Germline CDR1 and CDR2: MNHEY and SMNVEV (reference sequence). CDR3 length: 14 amino acids. V gave up 3 bases and J gave up 4 bases, with 7 bases separating them. Here the CDR3 DNA reads TGTGCCAGCAGTTTCCGCGTGGGGGCCAACGTCCTGACTTTC. This gives the protein CASSFRVGANVLTF.

This clonotype came up many times. The gene calls are TRBV29-1 and TRBJ2-7; TRBD2 agrees at 7 bases. The V segment lost 3 bases and the J segment 5 bases; nucleotides outside the gene matches: 4. The CDR3 consists of 12 residues. Per germline, CDR1 SQVTM and CDR2 ANQGSEA. The DNA of the CDR3 is TGCAGCGTTGATGGCGGGAGAGACGAGCAGTACTTC. Its protein is CSVDGGRDEQYF.

This CDR3 reads CASSPGEGPSTDTQYF. The CDR3 region has the DNA TGTGCCAGCAGTCCGGGAGAGGGACCTAGCACAGATACGCAGTATTTT. This chain joins TRBV12-3 or TRBV12-4 and TRBJ2-3; D possibly corresponds to TRBD2 (6 bases). There are 16 residues in the CDR3. V was shortened by 5 bases and J by 0 bases, with 15 bases between the two germline ends.

The chain combines TRBV20-1 with TRBJ1-4; D remains ambiguous. Per germline, CDR1 DFQATT and CDR2 SNEGSKA (reference sequence). Trimming shortened V by 4 bases and J by 4 bases, and 7 bases separated the two germline ends. The CDR3 has 12 residues. The CDR3 DNA reads as TGCAGTGCTAAGTACAGTAATGAAAAACTGTTTTTT. Protein product: CSAKYSNEKLFF.

This clonotype was recorded at least ten times. The chain couples TRBV20-1 to TRBJ2-1; D is undetermined. This CDR3 contains 11 residues. V was pared by 1 base and J by 10 bases, with 8 bases between. Looked up from germline, CDR1 is DFQATT and CDR2 is SNEGSKA (reference sequence). CDR3 sequence reads: CSARGQQEQFF. The CDR3 nucleotides are TGCAGTGCTAGAGGGCAACAGGAGCAGTTCTTC.

V usage is TRBV6-1 and J usage is TRBJ2-3; no definite D call. The length of the CDR3 is 13 residues. Trimming cost V 5 bases and J 1 base, with 7 bases left between them. Germline assignment: CDR1 MNHNS and CDR2 SASEGT. The CDR3 is CASSKPGTDTQYF. The CDR3 DNA reads TGTGCCAGCAGTAAACCCGGCACAGATACGCAGTATTTT.

This chain uses TRBV29-1 with TRBJ2-3; the match to TRBD1 covers 8 bases. V trimming: 7 bases; J trimming: 5 bases; junction bases outside the gene matches: 5. Germline CDR1 and CDR2: SQVTM and ANQGSEA. The CDR3 consists of 12 residues. The CDR3: CSAQGAGDTQYF. CDR3 coding DNA: TGCAGCGCCCAGGGGGCTGGAGATACGCAGTATTTT.

This clonotype was recorded many times. The chain employs TRBV27 and TRBJ1-5; D is possibly TRBD1 (6 bases). V dropped 0 bases and J dropped 0 bases, with 9 bases sitting between them. The CDR3 is 16 residues long. Germline V gene data show CDR1 as MNHEY and CDR2 as SMNVEV (reference sequence). The CDR3 here is CASSLSTGPSNQPQHF. The CDR3, as DNA: TGTGCCAGCAGTTTATCTACAGGGCCTAGCAATCAGCCCCAGCATTTT.

This clonotype was counted ten times or more. The chain carries TRBV12-3 or TRBV12-4 and TRBJ2-7, with TRBD2 matching 8 bases. The CDR3 length is 15 residues. Trimming removed 6 bases from V and 0 bases from J; junction bases left unmatched: 7. In DNA form, the CDR3 reads TGTGCCAGCAGCCTGACTAGCGAAAGCTCCTACGAGCAGTACTTC. Protein: CASSLTSESSYEQYF.

J is TRBJ2-7 and V is TRBV10-3, with D tentatively TRBD2 (6 bases). V lost 0 bases, J lost 9 bases, and 15 bases lay in between. The CDR3 length is 14 residues. Germline lookup yields CDR1 ENHRY and CDR2 SYGVKD. This chain's CDR3 is CAISESIAELRQYF. As DNA, the CDR3 is TGTGCCATCAGTGAGTCAATAGCGGAGCTCCGGCAGTACTTC.

This clonotype was seen a single time. The V and J genes are TRBV6-2 or TRBV6-3 and TRBJ2-6; D is ambiguous. CDR1 MNHEY and CDR2 SVGEGT come from the germline V gene. This CDR3 is built from 14 residues. V was shortened by 7 bases and J by 3 bases, with 10 bases between the two germline ends. The chain's CDR3 is CASMSGRGANVLTF. The CDR3 DNA sequence: TGTGCCAGCATGTCGGGTCGTGGGGCCAACGTCCTGACTTTC.

The chain uses TRBV12-3 or TRBV12-4 and TRBJ2-5; 7 bases fit TRBD1. The CDR3 extends over 14 amino acids. J gave up 3 bases and V 6 bases, and 7 bases lay outside the gene matches. The CDR3 DNA follows: TGTGCCAGCAGCAGTTACGGACAGGAAGAGACCCAGTACTTC. Its translation: CASSSYGQEETQYF.

The table lists this clonotype with a few counts. The V and J genes are TRBV20-1 and TRBJ2-2, with 13 positions matching TRBD2. This CDR3 has 15 residues. Trimming at V came to 5 bases and at J to 5 bases, leaving 5 bases not matched to a gene. From germline, CDR1 is DFQATT and CDR2 SNEGSKA (reference sequence). As DNA, the CDR3 is TGCAGTGCTCGGACTAGCGGGAGCGAAACCGGGGAGCTGTTTTTT. Protein: CSARTSGSETGELFF.

This clonotype was counted many times. The rearrangement uses TRBV9 and TRBJ2-7, with 8 bases fitting TRBD2. The CDR3 covers 15 residues. Germline V gene sequence: CDR1 SGDLS, CDR2 YYNGEE. The J segment lost 4 bases and the V segment lost 0 bases, leaving 6 bases of the junction unmatched. CDR3 amino acids: CASSVDGRAGYEQYF. The CDR3 region has the DNA TGTGCCAGCAGCGTAGACGGGAGGGCCGGTTACGAGCAGTACTTC.

This clonotype was seen more than once but under ten times. The chain is built from TRBV6-5 and TRBJ2-2; TRBD2 matches at 8 bases. Germline loops: CDR1 MNHEY, CDR2 SVGAGI. Unmatched junction bases numbered 3, after V lost 2 bases and J lost 4 bases. CDR3 length equals 15 residues. DNA of the CDR3: TGTGCCAGCAGTTACACTAGCGGCCCCACCGGGGAGCTGTTTTTT. Its protein is CASSYTSGPTGELFF.

This clonotype was seen only a few times. The genes are TRBV20-1 and TRBJ2-1, with D perhaps matching TRBD2 (6 bases). The CDR3 has 14 amino acids. Germline V lookup: CDR1 DFQATT, CDR2 SNEGSKA (reference sequence). With 6 bases removed from V and 0 bases from J, the gap between germline ends came to 12 bases. For the CDR3, the DNA is TGCAGTGCCAAAGGACTATCCTCCTACAATGAGCAGTTCTTC. Translated, it gives CSAKGLSSYNEQFF.

V and J are TRBV20-1 and TRBJ2-4; D is ambiguous. The CDR3 runs to 14 residues. Trimming cost V 0 bases and J 0 bases, with 6 bases left between them. Germline assignment: CDR1 DFQATT and CDR2 SNEGSKA (reference sequence). This CDR3 reads CSAREDLAKNIQYF. CDR3 bases: TGCAGTGCTAGAGAGGACCTAGCCAAAAACATTCAGTACTTC.

This clonotype has a count of ten or more. This chain joins TRBV5-6 and TRBJ2-1; TRBD2 matches 9 bases. CDR1 is SGHDT, CDR2 YYEEEE, per germline. V gave up 1 base and J gave up 0 bases; unmatched junction bases: 5. The CDR3 sequence is 17 residues long. In DNA form, the CDR3 reads TGTGCCAGCAGCTTGAGCGGGAGGCCCAGCTCCTACAATGAGCAGTTCTTC. It codes for CASSLSGRPSSYNEQFF.

CDR3 DNA sequence: TGTGCCAGCAGCTATGACAGGGGGTACCAGCCCCAGCATTTT. Translated, it gives CASSYDRGYQPQHF. This sequence joins TRBV5-8 and TRBJ1-5, with 9 bases matching TRBD1. CDR3 length: 14 residues. CDR1 and CDR2 from the germline V gene are SGHTS and YDEGEE. The junction had 5 bases not matched to a gene; V was cut back by 3 bases and J by 7 bases.

CDR3 sequence reads: CATSRSKGEQFF. In nucleotides, the CDR3 is TGTGCCACCAGCAGGAGCAAGGGTGAGCAGTTCTTC. This chain connects TRBV15 to TRBJ2-1; D remains unclear. Per the germline V gene, CDR1 is LNHNV and CDR2 is YYDKDF (reference sequence). Trimming shortened V by 3 bases and J by 9 bases, and 9 bases separated the two germline ends. There are 12 residues in the CDR3.